This T cell receptor beta chain emerged from a study of T-cell reconstitution after alpha-beta-depleted transplantation in children (dated by TCRdb to 2016 to 2018). Background on the whole study: T-cell immune reconstitution after TCRalphabeta/CD19-depleted allogeneic hematopoietic cell transplantation in children was quantitatively tracked in the study by means of TCR repertoire profiling.

Library preparation used PCR. The instrument was an Illumina HiSeq 2500. To normalize quantification of the TCRbeta repertoire, the TCR libraries were built with molecular barcoding that relied on unique molecular identifiers. Using fastp trimming at Q25 and MiXCR clonotype assembly, TCRdb reanalyzed the public sequencing data and kept in-frame beta chains. Each entry is one CDR3 protein sequence, shown with its most common DNA and genes. The sample includes fewer than 25,000 distinct CDR3 sequences, with roughly a tenth observed a single time. The ten top clones hold roughly a quarter of the sample. At least ten counts were recorded for this clonotype. The specificity of this receptor is unknown. No much larger clone is present one base from it, and per-base qualities are unavailable. Via the germline V gene, CDR1 is SGHRS and CDR2 YFSETQ. The junction carries 7 bases between V and J, which are trimmed by 0 bases and 0 bases respectively. Including cysteine and phenylalanine, the CDR3 has 15 amino acids. CDR3 DNA is the only sequence kept; it has 45 bases, read in frame from the first base.

The sequence was collected from a human donor who donated a stem cell graft to a child with chronic granulomatous disease. Rearrangement joined TRBV5-1 to TRBJ1-5; perhaps TRBD1 is the D gene, with 5 bases matching. The material sequenced was PBMCs from the stem cell graft donor, taken from the stem cell graft. The CDR3: CASSLGGGSNQPQHF. The DNA sequence is given as TGCGCCAGCAGCTTGGGTGGGGGTAGCAATCAGCCCCAGCATTTT.